The 5 T cell receptor beta chains listed next were all sequenced from one sample in a study of control samples from healthy donors and cancer patients. Libraries were prepared by immunoSEQ multiplex PCR; TCRdb keeps only in-frame clonotypes and omits some of them. The sample lists 90,000 to 130,000 clones; 88% were seen once. The sequencing input was PBMCs. The receptors originated from a woman aged 60-75 years with lung cancer.

This chain connects TRBV4-2 to TRBJ1-2; D is unresolved. This CDR3 has 13 amino acids. Germline V CDR1 and CDR2: LGHNA, YNFKEQ. Deletions cut 4 bases from V and 2 bases from J, with 8 bases between. The CDR3: CASSPGRNYGYTF. The DNA of the CDR3 is TGTGCCAGCAGCCCCGGGAGAAACTATGGCTACACCTTC.

The rearrangement joins TRBV23-1 to TRBJ2-1; D perhaps matches TRBD1 (5 bases). TRBV23-1 falls under the ORF class, with uncertain function. V lost 3 bases and J lost 9, with 24 bases in between. CDR3 length equals 17 residues. CDR3 protein: CASSHPDRGWSRSEQFF. The CDR3 DNA follows: TGCGCCAGCAGTCATCCGGATAGGGGCTGGTCTCGAAGTGAGCAGTTCTTC.

This rearrangement joins TRBV10-3 to TRBJ1-2; tentative D call: TRBD1 (6 bases). Germline loops: CDR1 ENHRY, CDR2 SYGVKD. The CDR3 is made up of 14 amino acids. V was cut by 7 bases and J by 1 base, with 13 bases left in between. The CDR3: CAITSRDINYGYTF. The DNA for the CDR3 is TGTGCCATCACCTCCAGGGACATTAACTATGGCTACACCTTC.

This clone has more than one count but fewer than ten. The chain links TRBV5-4 to TRBJ1-6; D remains ambiguous. CDR1 is SGHNT and CDR2 is YYREEE in the germline V gene (reference sequence). This CDR3 comprises 16 residues. Between the trimmed V and J ends, which lost 0 bases and 0 bases, there was a span of 7 bases. CDR3 nucleotides: TGTGCCAGCAGCTTGGGTAGTCCCTCCTATAATTCACCCCTCCACTTT. As protein: CASSLGSPSYNSPLHF.

This clone was seen more than once but under ten times. The rearrangement joins TRBV5-1 to TRBJ2-2; D is tentatively TRBD1 or TRBD2 (5 bases each). Germline CDR1 reads SGHRS; CDR2 reads YFSETQ. This CDR3 spans 16 amino acids. Trimming took off 0 bases at V and 0 bases at J, with 9 bases between the two ends. Here the CDR3 DNA reads TGCGCCAGCAGCTTGGGTCGGGGCTCGAACACCGGGGAGCTGTTTTTT. Translation: CASSLGRGSNTGELFF.